This T cell receptor (beta chain) derives from a study of identical twins listed by TCRdb under 2016. Some background on the complete study: TCR alpha and beta repertoires from monozygotic twins, unrelated adults of various ages and cord blood were deep-sequenced to test whether fetal clonotypes persist. Replicate twin experiments were performed at different times using different library preparation protocols to rule out contamination.

Here is what the overall study found, with its caveats: Conclusions relied on cross-sectional statistical analysis, since the same donors could not be followed over many years. Compared with coincidental sharing between unrelated individuals, out-of-frame TCR alpha sequences shared between twins had an excess of sequences with low generation probability. Zero-insertion analyses could be partly confounded by invariant T cells such as MAIT and iNKT, although diverse VJ usage argued against such confounding for most clonotypes. In beta out-of-frame sequences, excess twin sharing was weaker, because having fewer shared sequences lowered the signal-to-noise ratio. Out-of-frame TCR alpha sharing in monozygotic twins was systematically underestimated by recombination models, whereas sharing between unrelated individuals was in agreement with the recombination models. Abundant cord blood beta clonotypes had fewer insertions, young adult naive repertoires showed a similar but weaker trend, and memory repertoires showed no such trend.

Library construction relied on 5' RACE. Sequencing used an Illumina HiSeq 2000. Template switching added a universal primer binding site, and the final cDNA carried a unique molecular identifier that allowed TCR cDNA molecules to be counted accurately. Specific primers in the conserved constant-segment region were used to synthesize first-strand cDNA for TCR alpha and beta chains. To control for contamination, every cDNA library was double barcoded, receiving both a SMART-Mk sample barcode and Illumina barcodes. Two successive PCR steps introduced TruSeq adapter sequences along with Illumina sample barcodes. Sequencing of the TCR alpha and beta cDNA libraries was done on the Illumina HiSeq platform using custom primers. The study's processing was this. Raw reads were processed with MiGEC to extract unique molecular identifiers, and MiXCR was used to determine CDR3 positions. For each individual, recombination models were inferred using an EM algorithm with the repgenHMM and IGoR tools. Shared clonotypes were analyzed with the tcR package in R, and sharing was normalized by the product of cloneset sizes. To study raw recombination without the effects of thymic and clonal selection, out-of-frame nonproductive sequences were analyzed. The raw public data were reprocessed by TCRdb itself: fastp quality trimming at Q25, MiXCR clonotype calling, in-frame beta chains only. A single entry per CDR3 protein holds the most common genes and DNA from its merged rows. These V and J calls are TCRdb output, not the study's own analysis. In all, the sample holds about 150,000 distinct CDR3 sequences, and under 4.5% of those were seen once. Approximately 7.6% of the sample rests with the top ten.

This clonotype showed up many times. Its antigen specificity is not known. Per-base quality was not reported, and no clone a single base away is much larger than it. V is cut by 1 base and J by 0 bases, and the space between the germline ends is 19 bases. The germline V gene gives CDR1 as SGHDN and CDR2 as FVKESK. The CDR3 contains 20 residues, cysteine and phenylalanine counted. Just the 60-base CDR3 DNA is kept, in frame starting at base 1. All donors were healthy Caucasians. Using Miltenyi CD45RO+ enrichment and human naive T-cell isolation kits, memory (CD45RO+) and naive T cells were isolated from PBMC.

The material sequenced was memory T cells sorted from blood. What the cell subset or site label conveys for this sample: CD45RO+ enriched T cells. The source of this sequence is a man in his late teens or twenties in good health. The chain is assembled from TRBV14 and TRBJ2-6; the D segment may tentatively be TRBD1 or TRBD2, each giving 5 matched bases. The DNA sequence is given as TGTGCCAGCAGCCAAGGTTGGACGGGACCTTTTAACTCTGGGGCCAACGTCCTGACTTTC. This yields the protein CASSQGWTGPFNSGANVLTF.